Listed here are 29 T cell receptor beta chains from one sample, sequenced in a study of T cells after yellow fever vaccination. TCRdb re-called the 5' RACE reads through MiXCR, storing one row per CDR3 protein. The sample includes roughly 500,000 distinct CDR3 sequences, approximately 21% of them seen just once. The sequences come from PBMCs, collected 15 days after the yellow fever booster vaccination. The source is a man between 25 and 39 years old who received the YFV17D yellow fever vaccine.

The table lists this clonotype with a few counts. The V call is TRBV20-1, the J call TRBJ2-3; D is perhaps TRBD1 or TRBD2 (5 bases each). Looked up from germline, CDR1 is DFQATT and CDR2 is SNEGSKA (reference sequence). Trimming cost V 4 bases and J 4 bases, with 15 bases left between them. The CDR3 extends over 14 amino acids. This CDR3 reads CSATKEGRSDTQYF. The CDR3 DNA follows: TGCAGTGCTACGAAAGAGGGGAGATCAGATACGCAGTATTTT.

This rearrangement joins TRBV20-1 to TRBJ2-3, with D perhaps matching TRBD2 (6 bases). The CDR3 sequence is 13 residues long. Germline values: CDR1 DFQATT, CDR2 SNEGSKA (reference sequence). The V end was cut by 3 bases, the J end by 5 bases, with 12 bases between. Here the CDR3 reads CSARSTSLDTQYF. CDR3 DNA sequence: TGCAGTGCTAGGAGCACTAGCTTAGATACGCAGTATTTT.

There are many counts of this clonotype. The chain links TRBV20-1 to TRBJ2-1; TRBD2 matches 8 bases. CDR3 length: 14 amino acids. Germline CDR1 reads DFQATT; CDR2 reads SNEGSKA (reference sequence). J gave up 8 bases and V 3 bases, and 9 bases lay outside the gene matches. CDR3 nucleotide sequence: TGCAGTGCTAGGATCCCCGGGGGGGGGCATGAGCAGTTCTTC. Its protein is CSARIPGGGHEQFF.

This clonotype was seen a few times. CDR3 loop: CAWSVAPAQSTDTQYF. The CDR3 region has the DNA TGTGCCTGGAGTGTAGCCCCAGCACAGAGCACAGATACGCAGTATTTT. V usage is TRBV30 and J usage is TRBJ2-3; D is ambiguous. This CDR3 comprises 16 residues. Trimming removed 0 bases from V and 0 bases from J, with 13 bases in between. Per the germline V gene, CDR1 is GTSNPN and CDR2 is SVGIG (reference sequence).

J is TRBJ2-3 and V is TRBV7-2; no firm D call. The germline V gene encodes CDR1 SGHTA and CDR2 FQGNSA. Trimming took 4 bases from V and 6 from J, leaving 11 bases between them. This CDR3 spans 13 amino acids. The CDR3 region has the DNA TGTGCCAGCAGCTCACGTTTAGAGGATACGCAGTATTTT. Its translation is CASSSRLEDTQYF.

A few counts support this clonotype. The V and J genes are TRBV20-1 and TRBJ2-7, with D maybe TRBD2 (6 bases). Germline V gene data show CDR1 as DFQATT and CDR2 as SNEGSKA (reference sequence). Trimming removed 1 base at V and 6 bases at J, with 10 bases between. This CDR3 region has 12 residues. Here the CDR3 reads CSARVLGGEQYF. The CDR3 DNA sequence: TGCAGTGCTAGAGTTTTGGGGGGCGAGCAGTACTTC.

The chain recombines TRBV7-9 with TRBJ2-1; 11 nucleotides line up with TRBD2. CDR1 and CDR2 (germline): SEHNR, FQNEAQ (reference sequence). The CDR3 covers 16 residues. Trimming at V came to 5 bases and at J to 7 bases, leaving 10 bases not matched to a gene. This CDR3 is CASSTNVASGRNEQFF. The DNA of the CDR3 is TGTGCCAGCAGCACCAACGTAGCTAGCGGGAGGAATGAGCAGTTCTTC.

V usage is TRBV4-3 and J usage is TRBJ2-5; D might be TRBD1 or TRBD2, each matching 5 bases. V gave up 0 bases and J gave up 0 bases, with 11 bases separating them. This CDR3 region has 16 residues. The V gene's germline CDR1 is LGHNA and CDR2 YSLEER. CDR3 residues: CASSQDFRGHQETQYF. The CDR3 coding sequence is TGCGCCAGCAGCCAAGATTTTCGGGGCCACCAAGAGACCCAGTACTTC.

The CDR3 nucleotides read TGTGCCAGCAGCTTCCGGGACGGACTATACGAGCAGTACTTC. Translation gives CASSFRDGLYEQYF. The chain joins TRBV28 to TRBJ2-7; the D gene is possibly TRBD2 (6 bases). From germline, CDR1 is MDHEN and CDR2 SYDVKM. Trimming removed 6 bases at V and 4 bases at J, with 16 bases between. This CDR3 has 14 amino acids.

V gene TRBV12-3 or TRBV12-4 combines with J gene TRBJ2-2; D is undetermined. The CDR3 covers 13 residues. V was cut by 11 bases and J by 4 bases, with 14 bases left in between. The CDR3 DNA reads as TGTGCCGGGTCGGTGTTGTCCACCGGGGAGCTGTTTTTT. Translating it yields CAGSVLSTGELFF.

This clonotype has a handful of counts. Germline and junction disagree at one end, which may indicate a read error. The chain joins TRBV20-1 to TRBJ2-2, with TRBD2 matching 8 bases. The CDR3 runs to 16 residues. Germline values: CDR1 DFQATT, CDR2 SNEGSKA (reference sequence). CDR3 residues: CCARDASGSVTGELFF. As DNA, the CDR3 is TGCTGTGCTAGAGATGCCAGCGGGAGTGTCACCGGGGAGCTGTTTTTT.

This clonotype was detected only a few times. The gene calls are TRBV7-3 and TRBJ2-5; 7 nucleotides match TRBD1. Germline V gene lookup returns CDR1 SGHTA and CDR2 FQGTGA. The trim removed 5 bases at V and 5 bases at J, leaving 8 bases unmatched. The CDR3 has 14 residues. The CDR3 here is CASSPTGIWETQYF. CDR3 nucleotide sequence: TGTGCCAGCAGCCCGACAGGGATTTGGGAGACCCAGTACTTC.

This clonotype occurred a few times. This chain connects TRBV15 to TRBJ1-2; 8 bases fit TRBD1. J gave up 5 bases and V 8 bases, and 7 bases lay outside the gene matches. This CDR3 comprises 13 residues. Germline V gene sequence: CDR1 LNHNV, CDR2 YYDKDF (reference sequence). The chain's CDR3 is CATADRVGYGYTF. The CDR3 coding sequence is TGTGCCACCGCGGACAGGGTGGGGTATGGCTACACCTTC.

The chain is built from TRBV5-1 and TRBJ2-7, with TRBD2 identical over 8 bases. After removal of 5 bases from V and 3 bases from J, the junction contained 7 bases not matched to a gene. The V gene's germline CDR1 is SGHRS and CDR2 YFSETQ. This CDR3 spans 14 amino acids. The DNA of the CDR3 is TGCGCCAGCAGGGAAAGCGGGAGCGGCTACGAGCAGTACTTC. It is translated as CASRESGSGYEQYF.

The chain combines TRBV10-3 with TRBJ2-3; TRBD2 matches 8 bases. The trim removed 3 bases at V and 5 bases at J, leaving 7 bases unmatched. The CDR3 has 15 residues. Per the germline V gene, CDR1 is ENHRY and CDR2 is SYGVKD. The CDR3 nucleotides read TGTGCCATCAGTGAATCAGCGGGAGCAGGAGATACGCAGTATTTT. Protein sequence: CAISESAGAGDTQYF.

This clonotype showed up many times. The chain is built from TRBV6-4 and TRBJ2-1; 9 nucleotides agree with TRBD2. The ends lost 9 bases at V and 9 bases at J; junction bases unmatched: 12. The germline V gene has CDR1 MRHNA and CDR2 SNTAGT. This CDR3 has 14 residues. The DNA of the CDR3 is TGTGCCAGATGGGGGCGGGAGGGCCGGAGTGAGCAGTTCTTC. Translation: CARWGREGRSEQFF.

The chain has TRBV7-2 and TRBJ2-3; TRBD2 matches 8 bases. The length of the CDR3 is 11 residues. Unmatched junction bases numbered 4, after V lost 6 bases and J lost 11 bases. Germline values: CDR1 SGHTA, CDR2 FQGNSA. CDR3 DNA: TGTGCCAGCAGTCCACTAGCGGAGCAGTATTTT. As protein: CASSPLAEQYF.

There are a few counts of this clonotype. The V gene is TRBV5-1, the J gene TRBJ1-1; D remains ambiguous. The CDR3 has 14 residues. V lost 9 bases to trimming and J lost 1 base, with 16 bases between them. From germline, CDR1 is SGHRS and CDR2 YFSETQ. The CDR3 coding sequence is TGCGCCACAGCCCGAGGAGCAGCGAACACTGAAGCTTTCTTT. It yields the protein CATARGAANTEAFF.

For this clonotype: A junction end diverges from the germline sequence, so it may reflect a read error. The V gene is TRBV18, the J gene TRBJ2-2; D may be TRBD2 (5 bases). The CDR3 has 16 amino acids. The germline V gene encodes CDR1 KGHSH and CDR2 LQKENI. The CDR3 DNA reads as TGTGCCAGCTCCCTAAATTTGGAGGCGAAGACCGGGGAGCTGTTTTTT. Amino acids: CASSLNLEAKTGELFF.

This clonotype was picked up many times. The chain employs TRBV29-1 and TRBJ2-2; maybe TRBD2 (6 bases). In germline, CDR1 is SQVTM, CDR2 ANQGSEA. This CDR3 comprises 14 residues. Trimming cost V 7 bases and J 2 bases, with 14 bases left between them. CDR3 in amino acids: CSATGTSNTGELFF. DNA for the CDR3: TGCAGCGCGACCGGGACTTCTAACACCGGGGAGCTGTTTTTT.

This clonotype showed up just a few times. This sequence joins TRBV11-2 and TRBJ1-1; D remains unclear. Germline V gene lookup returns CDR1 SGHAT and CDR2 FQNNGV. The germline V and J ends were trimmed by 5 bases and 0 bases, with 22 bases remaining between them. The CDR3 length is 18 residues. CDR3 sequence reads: CASSTRSSPGSVNTEAFF. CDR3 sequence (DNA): TGTGCCAGCAGCACTCGATCCAGTCCGGGGTCGGTGAACACTGAAGCTTTCTTT.

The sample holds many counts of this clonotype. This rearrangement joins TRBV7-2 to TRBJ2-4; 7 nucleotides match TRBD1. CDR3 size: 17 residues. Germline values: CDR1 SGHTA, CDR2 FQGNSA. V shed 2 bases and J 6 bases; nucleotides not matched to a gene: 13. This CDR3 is CASSLRAQTGTANIQYF. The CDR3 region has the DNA TGTGCCAGCAGCTTAAGGGCCCAGACAGGGACCGCAAACATTCAGTACTTC.

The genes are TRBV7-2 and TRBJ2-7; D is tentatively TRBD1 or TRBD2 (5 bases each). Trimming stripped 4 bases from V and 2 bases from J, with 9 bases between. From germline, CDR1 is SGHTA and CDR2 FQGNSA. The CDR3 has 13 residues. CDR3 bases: TGTGCCAGCAGCTGGGACGCTCCCTACGAGCAGTACTTC. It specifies CASSWDAPYEQYF.

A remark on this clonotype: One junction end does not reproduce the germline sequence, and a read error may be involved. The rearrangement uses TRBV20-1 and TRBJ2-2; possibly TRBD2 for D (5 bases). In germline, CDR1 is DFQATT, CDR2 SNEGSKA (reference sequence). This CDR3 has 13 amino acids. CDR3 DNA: TGCGGTGCTAATGAGGAGGACACCGGGGAGCTGTTTTTT. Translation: CGANEEDTGELFF.

The CDR3 region is CASRQGTSGAGAYEQYF. The CDR3 DNA follows: TGTGCCAGCAGACAAGGGACTAGCGGGGCGGGCGCCTACGAGCAGTACTTC. The chain is built from TRBV5-6 and TRBJ2-7; 13 bases match TRBD2. With V trimmed by 5 bases and J by 2 bases, 10 bases remained unmatched. This CDR3 spans 17 amino acids. Per the germline V gene, CDR1 is SGHDT and CDR2 is YYEEEE.

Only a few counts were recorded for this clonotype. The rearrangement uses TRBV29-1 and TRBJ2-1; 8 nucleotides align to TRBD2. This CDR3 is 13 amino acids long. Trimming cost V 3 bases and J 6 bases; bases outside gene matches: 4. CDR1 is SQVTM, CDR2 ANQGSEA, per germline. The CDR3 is CSVDWAGGNEQFF. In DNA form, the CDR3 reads TGCAGCGTTGACTGGGCGGGGGGCAATGAGCAGTTCTTC.

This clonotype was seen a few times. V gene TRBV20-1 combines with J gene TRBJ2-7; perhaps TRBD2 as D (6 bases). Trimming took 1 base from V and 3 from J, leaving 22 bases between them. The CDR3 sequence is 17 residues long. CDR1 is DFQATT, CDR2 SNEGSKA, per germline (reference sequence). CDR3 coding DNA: TGCAGTGCTAGAGGAAGCGGAGGGGTCGGGGTTGGCTACGAGCAGTACTTC. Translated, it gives CSARGSGGVGVGYEQYF.

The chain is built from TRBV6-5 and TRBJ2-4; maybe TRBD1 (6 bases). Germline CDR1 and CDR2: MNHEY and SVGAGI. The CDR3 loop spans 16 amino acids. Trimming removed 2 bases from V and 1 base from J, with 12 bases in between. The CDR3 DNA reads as TGTGCCAGCAGTTACGTTGGCACAGGGGCCAAAAACATTCAGTACTTC. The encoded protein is CASSYVGTGAKNIQYF.

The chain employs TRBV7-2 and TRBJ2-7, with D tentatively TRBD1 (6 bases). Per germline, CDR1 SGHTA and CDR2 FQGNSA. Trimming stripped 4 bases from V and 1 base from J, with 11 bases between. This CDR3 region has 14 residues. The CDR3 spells CASSSQTGSYEQYF. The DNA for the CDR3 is TGTGCCAGCAGCTCTCAGACAGGTTCCTACGAGCAGTACTTC.